Included here is one T cell receptor (beta chain) sequence, with context. The data were taken from a study of T cell changes during pregnancy in multiple sclerosis. The method was immunoSEQ multiplex PCR; TCRdb's version includes in-frame clones alone and lacks a portion of them. Counted here are roughly 80,000 clones, approximately 92% occurring once; the ten biggest clones make up about 0.93%. Specimen: peripheral blood, collected in the first trimester of pregnancy. This TCR was recovered from a female donor with multiple sclerosis, enrolled in a pregnancy study.

The CDR3 DNA is TGTGCCAGCAGCCCGAGCGGGAGGGCCATAGATACGCAGTATTTT. It translates to CASSPSGRAIDTQYF. The chain links TRBV6-1 to TRBJ2-3, with 10 bases lining up with TRBD2. The CDR3 runs to 15 residues. J gave up 5 bases and V 6 bases, and 8 bases lay outside the gene matches. Germline V lookup: CDR1 MNHNS, CDR2 SASEGT.